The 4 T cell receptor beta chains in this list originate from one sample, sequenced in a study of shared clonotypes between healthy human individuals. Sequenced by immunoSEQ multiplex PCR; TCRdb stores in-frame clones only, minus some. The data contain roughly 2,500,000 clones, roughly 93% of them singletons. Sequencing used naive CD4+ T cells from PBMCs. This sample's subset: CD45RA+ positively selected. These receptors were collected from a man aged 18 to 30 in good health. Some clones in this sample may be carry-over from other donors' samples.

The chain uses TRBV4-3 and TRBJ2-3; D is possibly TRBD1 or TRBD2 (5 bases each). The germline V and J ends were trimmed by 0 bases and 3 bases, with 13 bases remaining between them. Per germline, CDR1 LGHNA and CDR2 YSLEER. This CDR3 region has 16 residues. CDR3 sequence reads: CASSQELGVGTDTQYF. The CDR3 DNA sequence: TGCGCCAGCAGCCAAGAGCTGGGGGTGGGGACAGATACGCAGTATTTT.

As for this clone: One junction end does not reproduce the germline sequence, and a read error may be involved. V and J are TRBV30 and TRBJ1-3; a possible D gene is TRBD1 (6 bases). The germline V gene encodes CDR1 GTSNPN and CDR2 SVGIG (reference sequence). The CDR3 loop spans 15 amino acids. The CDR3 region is CARSRGFASGNTIYF. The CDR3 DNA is TGTGCCCGGAGCAGGGGTTTCGCCTCTGGAAACACCATATATTTT.

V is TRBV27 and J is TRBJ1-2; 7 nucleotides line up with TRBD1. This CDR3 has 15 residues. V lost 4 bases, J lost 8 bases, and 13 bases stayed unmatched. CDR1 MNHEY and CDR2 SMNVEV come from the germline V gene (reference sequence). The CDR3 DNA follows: TGTGCCAGCAGTTCCCTGACAGGGTATTTTTCAGGCTACACCTTC. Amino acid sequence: CASSSLTGYFSGYTF.

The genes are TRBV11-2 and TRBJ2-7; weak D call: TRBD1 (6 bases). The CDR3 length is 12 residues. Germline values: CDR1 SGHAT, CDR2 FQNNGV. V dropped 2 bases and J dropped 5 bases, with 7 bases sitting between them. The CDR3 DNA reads TGTGCCAGCAGCTTAAGGGGGAACGAGCAGTACTTC. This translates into CASSLRGNEQYF.